The 21 T cell receptor beta chains reported below all come from one sample, sequenced in a study of cytomegalovirus exposure and HLA in healthy donors. Amplification used 60 Vbeta primers and 13 Jbeta primers. TCRdb's table, derived via immunoSEQ multiplex PCR, lists solely in-frame clones and lacks some. Of around 130,000 clones listed, 80% are singletons. The source material was PBMCs. Receptor source: a man under 40 in good health and CMV-seronegative.

The rearrangement links TRBV7-8 to TRBJ2-2, with a tentative D call TRBD2 (5 bases). CDR1 SGHVS and CDR2 FQNEAQ come from the germline V gene. The CDR3 consists of 16 residues. Trimming stripped 3 bases from V and 2 bases from J, with 13 bases between. This chain's CDR3 is CASSLGRRTNTGELFF. The CDR3 coding sequence is TGTGCCAGCAGCTTGGGTCGGAGGACTAACACCGGGGAGCTGTTTTTT.

The chain has TRBV28 and TRBJ1-2; 9 bases align to TRBD1. The V segment lost 5 bases and the J segment 8 bases; nucleotides outside the gene matches: 12. From germline, CDR1 is MDHEN and CDR2 SYDVKM. This CDR3 has 15 residues. CDR3 sequence: CASSPTGTGRRGYTF. CDR3 DNA sequence: TGTGCCAGCAGTCCAACCGGGACAGGGAGGAGAGGCTACACCTTC.

The chain uses TRBV6-1 and TRBJ1-2; TRBD1 aligns across 7 bases. Germline V gene lookup returns CDR1 MNHNS and CDR2 SASEGT. V shed 5 bases and J 4 bases; nucleotides not matched to a gene: 7. The CDR3 sequence is 14 residues long. DNA for the CDR3: TGTGCCAGCAGTACCCGGGACAGCCCCTATGGCTACACCTTC. This sequence encodes CASSTRDSPYGYTF.

The gene calls are TRBV5-5 and TRBJ1-1; no clear D. The V gene's germline CDR1 is SGHKS and CDR2 YYEKEE (reference sequence). Trimming removed 2 bases from V and 0 bases from J, with 8 bases in between. The CDR3 extends over 14 amino acids. The CDR3 protein is CASSFLSLNTEAFF. CDR3 nucleotides: TGTGCCAGCAGCTTTTTGTCTCTGAACACTGAAGCTTTCTTT.

V is TRBV9 and J is TRBJ1-1, with D possibly TRBD1 on 6 matching bases. Trimming removed 0 bases at V and 4 bases at J, with 13 bases between. CDR3 size: 15 residues. Germline V CDR1 and CDR2: SGDLS, YYNGEE. CDR3 in DNA: TGTGCCAGCAGCGTAGGGGCAGGGGATAGCACTGAAGCTTTCTTT. Protein: CASSVGAGDSTEAFF.

This chain joins TRBV5-6 and TRBJ1-1, with a weak D call TRBD1 (5 bases). V was cut by 4 bases and J by 4 bases, with 11 bases left in between. The germline gives CDR1 SGHDT, CDR2 YYEEEE. The CDR3 loop spans 13 amino acids. DNA of the CDR3: TGTGCCAGCAGCCCAGGGTGGGTCACTGAAGCTTTCTTT. Residues: CASSPGWVTEAFF. The complete variable domain, with remaining parts taken from reference TRBV5-6 and TRBJ1-1, reads DAGVTQSPTHLIKTRGQQVTLRCSPKSGHDTVSWYQQALGQGPQFIFQYYEEEERQRGNFPDRFSGHQFPNYSSELNVNALLLGDSALYLCASSPGWVTEAFFGQGTRLTVV.

The J gene is TRBJ2-7, the V gene TRBV28; D perhaps matches TRBD2 (6 bases). In germline, CDR1 is MDHEN, CDR2 SYDVKM. The CDR3 is 13 amino acids. The V end was cut by 8 bases, the J end by 7 bases, with 18 bases between. The CDR3 DNA reads as TGTGCCAGCGTCCAGGGACCACGGGGGGAGCAGTACTTC. It translates to CASVQGPRGEQYF.

This chain links TRBV28 with TRBJ1-1; maybe TRBD1 (6 bases). CDR1 and CDR2 (germline): MDHEN, SYDVKM. Trimming cost V 3 bases and J 1 base, with 6 bases left between them. The CDR3 is 13 amino acids. CDR3 protein: CASSFRGNTEAFF. The CDR3 bases are TGTGCCAGCAGTTTCAGGGGGAACACTGAAGCTTTCTTT. Full variable domain (rest looked up from reference TRBV28 and TRBJ1-1): DVKVTQSSRYLVKRTGEKVFLECVQDMDHENMFWYRQDPGLGLRLIYFSYDVKMKEKGDIPEGYSVSREKKERFSLILESASTNQTSMYLCASSFRGNTEAFFGQGTRLTVV.

This chain connects TRBV27 to TRBJ1-1; D gene unclear. The CDR3 extends over 13 amino acids. Trimming cost V 3 bases and J 1 base, with 6 bases left between them. Germline lookup yields CDR1 MNHEY and CDR2 SMNVEV (reference sequence). The CDR3 sequence is CASSFRWNTEAFF. The CDR3 region has the DNA TGTGCCAGCAGTTTCAGGTGGAACACTGAAGCTTTCTTT.

The V call is TRBV30, the J call TRBJ2-7, with 10 bases that match TRBD2. The CDR3 is 13 amino acids. The germline V gene has CDR1 GTSNPN and CDR2 SVGIG (reference sequence). With V trimmed by 4 bases and J by 3 bases, 3 bases remained unmatched. DNA of the CDR3: TGTGCCTGGACTAGCGGGAGAGTCTACGAGCAGTACTTC. Encoded protein: CAWTSGRVYEQYF. The variable domain in full, with the rest retrieved from reference TRBV30 and TRBJ2-7, is SQTIHQWPATLVQPVGSPLSLECTVEGTSNPNLYWYRQAAGRGLQLLFYSVGIGQISSEVPQNLSASRPQDRQFILSSKKLLLSDSGFYLCAWTSGRVYEQYFGPGTRLTVT.

The DNA of the CDR3 is TGTGCCAGTAGTATTCGGGGTAAGACTGAAGCTTTCTTT. Translation gives CASSIRGKTEAFF. The genes are TRBV19 and TRBJ1-1; no reliable D call. CDR1 LNHDA and CDR2 SQIVND come from the germline V gene (reference sequence). This CDR3 comprises 13 residues. Between the trimmed V and J ends, which lost 3 bases and 5 bases, there was a span of 10 bases.

This sequence joins TRBV7-9 and TRBJ2-2, with TRBD2 identical over 13 bases. Germline assignment: CDR1 SEHNR and CDR2 FQNEAQ (reference sequence). This CDR3 region has 16 residues. The V and J ends lost 5 bases and 6 bases, in that order; junction bases with no gene match: 6. The CDR3 DNA reads as TGTGCCAGCAGCAAACTAGCGGGAGGGCCCTCCGGGGAGCTGTTTTTT. Translation gives CASSKLAGGPSGELFF. The full variable domain, with the rest looked up from reference TRBV7-9 and TRBJ2-2, is DTGVSQNPRHKITKRGQNVTFRCDPISEHNRLYWYRQTLGQGPEFLTYFQNEAQLEKSRLLSDRFSAERPKGSFSTLEIQRTEQGDSAMYLCASSKLAGGPSGELFFGEGSRLTVL.

The gene calls are TRBV10-3 and TRBJ2-3; possibly TRBD2 for D (6 bases). The V gene's germline CDR1 is ENHRY and CDR2 SYGVKD. The CDR3 extends over 15 amino acids. V gave up 5 bases and J gave up 2 bases, with 14 bases separating them. CDR3 amino acids: CAISNSGGPTDTQYF. CDR3 coding DNA: TGTGCCATCAGTAATAGCGGAGGACCCACAGATACGCAGTATTTT.

This sequence joins TRBV29-1 and TRBJ2-5; 12 bases align to TRBD1. The J call is doubtful: the DNA matches TRBJ2-7 better. This CDR3 region has 14 residues. The germline CDR1 and CDR2 sequences are SQVTM and ANQGSEA. The CDR3 sequence: CSVTGQGAIYEQYF. CDR3 DNA sequence: TGCAGCGTCACGGGACAGGGGGCTATATACGAGCAGTACTTC.

The rearrangement joins TRBV27 to TRBJ1-4, with D maybe TRBD1 (6 bases). V lost 6 bases and J 8 bases, leaving 22 bases between the germline ends. Germline lookup yields CDR1 MNHEY and CDR2 SMNVEV (reference sequence). CDR3 size: 16 residues. CDR3 DNA: TGTGCCAGCAGCTCAGGGGACGGTACTACACGGGAAAAACTGTTTTTT. Its translation is CASSSGDGTTREKLFF. The variable domain in full, with the rest retrieved from reference TRBV27 and TRBJ1-4, is EAQVTQNPRYLITVTGKKLTVTCSQNMNHEYMSWYRQDPGLGLRQIYYSMNVEVTDKGDVPEGYKVSRKEKRNFPLILESPSPNQTSLYFCASSSGDGTTREKLFFGSGTQLSVL.

The rearrangement links TRBV25-1 to TRBJ1-2; D is ambiguous. CDR3 length: 15 amino acids. Trimming took 2 bases from V and 3 from J, leaving 13 bases between them. Per germline, CDR1 MGHDK and CDR2 SYGVNS. The CDR3 is CASSEESTGDYGYTF. The CDR3 nucleotides are TGTGCCAGCAGTGAAGAGAGTACGGGTGACTATGGCTACACCTTC.

The rearrangement links TRBV5-1 to TRBJ1-4, with D maybe TRBD1 (6 bases). CDR3 size: 14 residues. Trimming shortened V by 4 bases and J by 4 bases, and 11 bases separated the two germline ends. Per the germline V gene, CDR1 is SGHRS and CDR2 is YFSETQ. The CDR3 DNA reads as TGCGCCAGCAGCGCGACAGGCGATAATGAAAAACTGTTTTTT. Translating gives CASSATGDNEKLFF.

V is TRBV6-6 and J is TRBJ1-3; weak D call: TRBD1 (5 bases). This CDR3 is built from 12 residues. Per germline, CDR1 MNHNY and CDR2 SVGAGI (reference sequence). V was pared by 6 bases and J by 2 bases, with 5 bases between. The CDR3 sequence: CASRQAGNTIYF. The CDR3 DNA reads as TGTGCCAGCAGACAGGCTGGAAACACCATATATTTT.

The rearrangement uses TRBV6-5 and TRBJ2-7; TRBD1 is a possible D gene (6 bases). This CDR3 region has 12 residues. Trimming took off 6 bases at V and 2 bases at J, with 8 bases between the two ends. Germline lookup yields CDR1 MNHEY and CDR2 SVGAGI. The CDR3 bases are TGTGCCAGCAGACAGGGTGCCTACGAGCAGTACTTC. As protein: CASRQGAYEQYF.

This chain uses TRBV11-2 with TRBJ2-7, with D possibly matching TRBD2 (6 bases). CDR1 SGHAT and CDR2 FQNNGV come from the germline V gene. V lost 5 bases and J lost 0, with 14 bases in between. CDR3 size: 15 residues. The CDR3 protein is CASSENRDSSYEQYF. The CDR3 DNA follows: TGTGCCAGCAGCGAAAACCGGGACTCCTCCTACGAGCAGTACTTC.

The chain recombines TRBV9 with TRBJ2-7; TRBD2 might be the D (5 bases). Between the trimmed V and J ends, which lost 4 bases and 3 bases, there was a span of 17 bases. Germline-derived CDR1 and CDR2 are SGDLS and YYNGEE. The CDR3 extends over 15 amino acids. The DNA for the CDR3 is TGTGCCAGCAGCCCCCGTGGCGGGTGGGACTACGAGCAGTACTTC. Its protein product is CASSPRGGWDYEQYF. Full variable domain (rest looked up from reference TRBV9 and TRBJ2-7): DSGVTQTPKHLITATGQRVTLRCSPRSGDLSVYWYQQSLDQGLQFLIQYYNGEERAKGNILERFSAQQFPDLHSELNLSSLELGDSALYFCASSPRGGWDYEQYFGPGTRLTVT.